This TCR beta chain was captured in a study of cytomegalovirus exposure and HLA in healthy donors. The PCR employed 60 Vbeta primers together with 13 Jbeta primers. Sequencing was performed with immunoSEQ multiplex PCR; in TCRdb, only in-frame clones are kept and a portion is missing. Of under 200,000 clones listed, approximately 83% are singletons. Germline CDR1 and CDR2: SGDLS and YYNGEE. The CDR3 consists of 13 residues. Trimming cost V 4 bases and J 4 bases; bases outside gene matches: 3. The sequenced sample was PBMCs. V is TRBV9 and J is TRBJ2-7, with 9 positions matching TRBD1. The receptor comes from a man aged 18 to 29 in good health and CMV-seropositive. The CDR3 bases are TGTGCCAGCAGCCTGGGACAGGGTTACGAGCAGTACTTC. The encoded protein is CASSLGQGYEQYF.